This T cell receptor beta chain was sequenced during a study of blood T cell repertoires in COVID-19. This clone was seen a few times. Sequencing used immunoSEQ multiplex PCR; TCRdb keeps in-frame clones, though not all of them. The sample holds 300,000 or so clones, 80% to 90% seen once. The germline gives CDR1 SGHKS, CDR2 YYEKEE (reference sequence). This CDR3 has 14 amino acids. V was shortened by 3 bases and J by 1 base, with 10 bases between the two germline ends. Sequenced material: peripheral blood. This TCR derives from a man between 18 and 29 years old who had recovered from COVID-19. The chain uses TRBV5-5 and TRBJ1-1, with D perhaps matching TRBD1 (5 bases). The CDR3 DNA follows: TGTGCCAGCAGCTGGGGACTTCAGAACACTGAAGCTTTCTTT. It encodes CASSWGLQNTEAFF.